Listed here are 11 T cell receptor beta chains from one sample, sequenced in a study of cytomegalovirus exposure and HLA in healthy donors. PCR involved 60 Vbeta and 13 Jbeta primers. Libraries were prepared by immunoSEQ multiplex PCR; TCRdb keeps only in-frame clonotypes and omits some of them. Recorded for this sample: about 170,000 clones. Input material: PBMCs. Receptors were obtained from a woman aged 18 to 35 in good health and CMV-seropositive.

The chain combines TRBV7-9 with TRBJ1-2, with D perhaps TRBD1 (5 bases). The CDR3 consists of 14 residues. CDR1 and CDR2 (germline): SEHNR, FQNEAQ (reference sequence). V lost 5 bases and J 4 bases, leaving 14 bases between the germline ends. The chain's CDR3 is CASSPDSDPYGYTF. For the CDR3, the DNA is TGTGCCAGCAGCCCAGACAGCGACCCCTATGGCTACACCTTC.

This sequence joins TRBV4-3 and TRBJ1-1; 10 nucleotides match TRBD1. Germline V lookup: CDR1 LGHNA, CDR2 YSLEER. This CDR3 has 15 residues. Trimming at V came to 1 base and at J to 1 base, leaving 0 bases not matched to a gene. CDR3 coding DNA: TGCGCCAGCAGCCAAGGGGACAGGGGGAACACTGAAGCTTTCTTT. This gives the protein CASSQGDRGNTEAFF.

Regarding this clone: The same CDR3 is also encoded by other DNA sequences in this sample. This chain uses TRBV6-1 with TRBJ1-5, with a possible D match to TRBD1 (6 bases). CDR1 is MNHNS and CDR2 is SASEGT in the germline V gene. The ends were cut back, 6 bases at V and 0 bases at J, with 12 bases in the middle. The CDR3 totals 15 residues. DNA of the CDR3: TGTGCCAGCAGGGGGACATATAATAGCAATCAGCCCCAGCATTTT. Residues: CASRGTYNSNQPQHF.

V is TRBV4-1 and J is TRBJ2-7; weak D call: TRBD1 (5 bases). V shed 0 bases and J shed 3 bases, with 9 bases lying between them. CDR3 length: 14 residues. Germline values: CDR1 MGHRA, CDR2 YSYEKL. CDR3 coding DNA: TGCGCCAGCAGCCAAGACGACAGAAGCTACGAGCAGTACTTC. Translation: CASSQDDRSYEQYF.

V usage is TRBV2 and J usage is TRBJ2-5; the match to TRBD1 covers 11 bases. The V gene's germline CDR1 is SNHLY and CDR2 FYNNEI. J gave up 2 bases and V 10 bases, and 9 bases lay outside the gene matches. The CDR3 is 15 residues long. This CDR3 is CAITIGTGGQETQYF. The CDR3 DNA reads TGTGCCATCACTATCGGGACAGGGGGACAAGAGACCCAGTACTTC.

The chain employs TRBV5-6 and TRBJ2-3; a weak D match, TRBD2 (6 bases). The CDR3 runs 17 residues. In germline, CDR1 is SGHDT, CDR2 YYEEEE. Trimming shortened V by 4 bases and J by 4 bases, and 22 bases separated the two germline ends. CDR3 sequence: CASSALLRDGGPDTQYF. For the CDR3, the DNA is TGTGCCAGCAGCGCCCTTCTCAGGGACGGGGGTCCAGATACGCAGTATTTT.

The CDR3 reads CASSVSGGSGTEAFF. Written as DNA, the CDR3 is TGTGCCAGCAGTGTGTCAGGGGGCTCGGGCACTGAAGCTTTCTTT. The chain has TRBV25-1 and TRBJ1-1, with 8 bases that match TRBD1. The J segment lost 4 bases and the V segment lost 4 bases, leaving 8 bases of the junction unmatched. The CDR3 runs 15 residues. Germline CDR1 and CDR2: MGHDK and SYGVNS.

As regards this clone: This sample includes further DNA sequences coding for the same CDR3. The chain uses TRBV11-2 and TRBJ1-2; D unresolved. The CDR3 contains 14 residues. V was shortened by 1 base and J by 4 bases, with 10 bases between the two germline ends. Germline-derived CDR1 and CDR2 are SGHAT and FQNNGV. The CDR3 DNA sequence: TGTGCCAGCAGCTTAGTGGAGGTTGGCTATGGCTACACCTTC. Translating it yields CASSLVEVGYGYTF.

V is TRBV30 and J is TRBJ2-5; 8 bases align to TRBD2. The CDR3 spans 13 residues. J lost 5 bases, V lost 0 bases, and 2 bases had no gene match. The germline CDR1 and CDR2 sequences are GTSNPN and SVGIG (reference sequence). The CDR3 here is CAWSVSGGETQYF. CDR3 nucleotide sequence: TGTGCCTGGAGTGTCTCGGGGGGGGAGACCCAGTACTTC.

Regarding this clone: The same CDR3 is also encoded by other DNA sequences in this sample. The chain uses TRBV19 and TRBJ2-7; D is ambiguous. This CDR3 has 14 residues. V was clipped by 4 bases and J by 1 base, with 11 bases between them. Germline V gene lookup returns CDR1 LNHDA and CDR2 SQIVND (reference sequence). The CDR3 spells CASSTQAGSYEQYF. The DNA for the CDR3 is TGTGCCAGTAGTACCCAAGCCGGGTCCTACGAGCAGTACTTC.

The genes are TRBV5-1 and TRBJ2-5, with 9 bases aligning to TRBD2. V was clipped by 2 bases and J by 4 bases; unmatched bases: 6. Germline assignment: CDR1 SGHRS and CDR2 YFSETQ. The CDR3 totals 15 residues. CDR3 region: CASSLAGGEVETQYF. The CDR3 DNA follows: TGCGCCAGCAGCTTAGCGGGGGGAGAGGTAGAGACCCAGTACTTC.